Listed here is a single TCR beta chain. The antigen is unknown. Healthy people donating bone marrow made up the donors. This sample was taken from a study of cytomegalovirus exposure and HLA in healthy donors. Overall study findings and caveats: An Asian-associated ancestry cluster reportedly showed fewer N-insertions than the approximately 690-donor mean in a later analysis. Productive status was seen about 87% or about 30% of the time for most TCR beta V segments in an earlier analysis.

The PCR used 60 Vbeta and 13 Jbeta primers. Original data processing: Later reanalysis found around 84 million unique TCR beta chains, around 9.9 million of them shared. Data came from immunoSEQ multiplex PCR; TCRdb stores just in-frame clones and leaves some out. The V and J calls and the clone size are those of that table, but D and trimming were determined from the DNA. The sample consists of approximately 150,000 clones, around 80% of them appearing once. Germline lookup yields CDR1 SGHAT and CDR2 FQNNGV. This CDR3 has 13 amino acids. The ends were cut back, 2 bases at V and 8 bases at J, with 12 bases in the middle.

Material: PBMCs. This TCR was recovered from a man aged 30-40 years in good health and CMV-seropositive. This rearrangement joins TRBV11-2 to TRBJ1-1; D uncertain. CDR3 sequence reads: CASSLSNGVEAFF. Written as DNA, the CDR3 is TGTGCCAGCAGCTTATCAAACGGGGTAGAAGCTTTCTTT.